These 20 T cell receptor beta chains share one sample of origin, sequenced in a study of blood T cell repertoires in COVID-19. TCRdb keeps only in-frame clones here, not all; method: immunoSEQ multiplex PCR. The data hold roughly 330,000 clones, with around 86% observed a single time. Source material: PBMCs or T cells enriched from blood (not recorded which). Every receptor here comes from a woman aged 18-29 years who had recovered from COVID-19.

The rearrangement uses TRBV10-2 and TRBJ1-2; D uncertain. The germline V and J ends were trimmed by 6 bases and 7 bases, with 12 bases remaining between them. The CDR3 consists of 12 residues. Germline CDR1 reads WSHSY; CDR2 reads SAAADI. The CDR3: CASSQPTGGYTF. The CDR3 region has the DNA TGCGCCAGCAGCCAACCGACTGGTGGCTACACCTTC.

The chain joins TRBV30 to TRBJ2-7, with 9 bases fitting TRBD1. The CDR3 loop spans 13 amino acids. The germline V gene has CDR1 GTSNPN and CDR2 SVGIG (reference sequence). The V segment lost 3 bases and the J segment 6 bases; nucleotides outside the gene matches: 6. For the CDR3, the DNA is TGTGCCTGGAGGGGACAGGGTCCGGTCGAGCAGTACTTC. It codes for CAWRGQGPVEQYF.

The V call is TRBV18, the J call TRBJ1-1, with 7 positions matching TRBD1. Trimming cost V 4 bases and J 1 base; bases outside gene matches: 12. Per germline, CDR1 KGHSH and CDR2 LQKENI. CDR3 size: 17 residues. The CDR3 protein is CASSLSAGGMGNTEAFF. The CDR3 DNA follows: TGTGCCAGCTCACTCTCGGCAGGGGGTATGGGGAACACTGAAGCTTTCTTT.

J is TRBJ1-5 and V is TRBV27, with a possible D match to TRBD1 (5 bases). Germline assignment: CDR1 MNHEY and CDR2 SMNVEV (reference sequence). The CDR3 is 16 residues long. With 1 base removed from V and 3 bases from J, the gap between germline ends came to 13 bases. The CDR3 nucleotides read TGTGCCAGCAGTTTATACGGGGGGAGGCACAATCAGCCCCAGCATTTT. Its translation: CASSLYGGRHNQPQHF.

V gene TRBV23-1 combines with J gene TRBJ1-1; D not certain. TRBV23-1 is placed among ORFs of uncertain function. This CDR3 comprises 15 residues. Trimming took 2 bases from V and 2 from J, leaving 12 bases between them. The CDR3 reads CASSQIQRPNTEAFF. DNA of the CDR3: TGCGCCAGCAGTCAAATTCAGCGACCAAACACTGAAGCTTTCTTT.

The chain joins TRBV11-1 to TRBJ2-7; TRBD2 might be the D (5 bases). Germline values: CDR1 SGHAT, CDR2 FQDESV (reference sequence). The CDR3 extends over 14 amino acids. Trimming removed 6 bases at V and 2 bases at J, with 14 bases between. The CDR3, as DNA: TGTGCCAGCAGTTTTAATCGGGATGCCTACGAGCAGTACTTC. It translates to CASSFNRDAYEQYF.

The rearrangement uses TRBV30 and TRBJ2-7; D ambiguous. The V end lost 5 bases, the J end lost 0 bases, and 5 bases lay between the germline ends. This CDR3 spans 11 amino acids. Germline lookup yields CDR1 GTSNPN and CDR2 SVGIG (reference sequence). Here the CDR3 DNA reads TGTGCCTGGGCAGGCTCCTACGAGCAGTACTTC. This codes for CAWAGSYEQYF.

This rearrangement joins TRBV9 to TRBJ2-5, with a tentative D call TRBD2 (6 bases). This CDR3 contains 14 residues. CDR1 is SGDLS, CDR2 YYNGEE, per germline. V was cut by 4 bases and J by 5 bases, with 15 bases left in between. The CDR3 DNA reads TGTGCCAGCAGCCAGTCGGGAGAGTGGGAGACCCAGTACTTC. Its translation is CASSQSGEWETQYF. The whole variable domain, remainder taken from reference TRBV9 and TRBJ2-5, is DSGVTQTPKHLITATGQRVTLRCSPRSGDLSVYWYQQSLDQGLQFLIQYYNGEERAKGNILERFSAQQFPDLHSELNLSSLELGDSALYFCASSQSGEWETQYFGPGTRLLVL.

V and J are TRBV6-5 and TRBJ1-1; TRBD1 matches at 7 bases. V lost 7 bases and J lost 0; bases outside the gene matches: 5. CDR1 and CDR2 (germline): MNHEY, SVGAGI. This CDR3 contains 14 residues. CDR3 amino acids: CASIEQGLNTEAFF. In DNA form, the CDR3 reads TGTGCCAGCATAGAACAGGGGCTGAACACTGAAGCTTTCTTT.

V gene TRBV6-5 combines with J gene TRBJ1-3; D gene uncertain. Trimming removed 6 bases from V and 4 bases from J, with 13 bases in between. The CDR3 is made up of 14 amino acids. Germline values: CDR1 MNHEY, CDR2 SVGAGI. For the CDR3, the DNA is TGTGCCAGCAGCATGACCATGCGGGGAAACACCATATATTTT. Protein product: CASSMTMRGNTIYF.

This sequence joins TRBV5-1 and TRBJ1-2; 9 nucleotides match TRBD1. This CDR3 contains 14 residues. Germline V gives CDR1 SGHRS, CDR2 YFSETQ. Trimming took 4 bases from V and 8 from J; bases not matched to a gene: 9. The CDR3 DNA sequence: TGCGCCAGCAGCCCCCCCGGGACAGGGACGGGCTACACCTTC. Its translation: CASSPPGTGTGYTF.

The CDR3 loop reads CASSPSTGFEQYF. The CDR3, as DNA: TGTGCCAGCTCACCGTCGACAGGGTTCGAGCAGTACTTC. This chain connects TRBV18 to TRBJ2-7, with 7 bases that match TRBD1. CDR3 length: 13 residues. Germline assignment: CDR1 KGHSH and CDR2 LQKENI. Trimming at V came to 3 bases and at J to 6 bases, leaving 5 bases not matched to a gene.

This chain connects TRBV6-5 to TRBJ2-2; D is perhaps TRBD2 (5 bases). V was clipped by 5 bases and J by 6 bases, with 10 bases between them. Per germline, CDR1 MNHEY and CDR2 SVGAGI. The CDR3 runs 13 residues. The CDR3 nucleotides read TGTGCCAGCAGTCCTCTCGGGGCCGGGGAGCTGTTTTTT. It is translated as CASSPLGAGELFF.

The gene calls are TRBV19 and TRBJ2-7, with a weak D call TRBD1 (6 bases). The germline V and J ends were trimmed by 6 bases and 0 bases, with 15 bases remaining between them. From germline, CDR1 is LNHDA and CDR2 SQIVND (reference sequence). This CDR3 is built from 15 residues. CDR3 sequence reads: CASRPTGGSSYEQYF. In nucleotides, the CDR3 is TGTGCCAGTAGGCCGACAGGTGGGAGCTCCTACGAGCAGTACTTC.

The chain links TRBV30 to TRBJ1-2; D is ambiguous. The CDR3 loop spans 11 amino acids. V dropped 1 base and J dropped 10 bases, with 10 bases sitting between them. In germline, CDR1 is GTSNPN, CDR2 SVGIG (reference sequence). DNA of the CDR3: TGTGCCTGGAGTGCCGGGTCCTTCTACACCTTC. It yields the protein CAWSAGSFYTF. Filled out from reference TRBV30 and TRBJ1-2, the complete variable domain reads SQTIHQWPATLVQPVGSPLSLECTVEGTSNPNLYWYRQAAGRGLQLLFYSVGIGQISSEVPQNLSASRPQDRQFILSSKKLLLSDSGFYLCAWSAGSFYTFGSGTRLTVV.

The gene calls are TRBV5-1 and TRBJ2-1; 9 nucleotides line up with TRBD2. Germline V gene lookup returns CDR1 SGHRS and CDR2 YFSETQ. The CDR3 extends over 15 amino acids. Trimming took 4 bases from V and 5 from J; bases not matched to a gene: 7. CDR3 in amino acids: CASSHSGSFDNEQFF. For the CDR3, the DNA is TGCGCCAGCAGCCATAGCGGGAGTTTCGACAATGAGCAGTTCTTC.

The chain joins TRBV28 to TRBJ1-4; D ambiguous. V dropped 7 bases and J dropped 11 bases, with 17 bases sitting between them. CDR1 is MDHEN and CDR2 is SYDVKM in the germline V gene. The CDR3 totals 13 residues. Written as DNA, the CDR3 is TGTGCCAGCATCCCCGTTGGGCAGGCCAAACTGTTTTTT. It specifies CASIPVGQAKLFF. The whole variable domain, remainder taken from reference TRBV28 and TRBJ1-4, is DVKVTQSSRYLVKRTGEKVFLECVQDMDHENMFWYRQDPGLGLRLIYFSYDVKMKEKGDIPEGYSVSREKKERFSLILESASTNQTSMYLCASIPVGQAKLFFGSGTQLSVL.

The rearrangement joins TRBV3-1 (or the pseudogene TRBV3-2) to TRBJ2-1, with TRBD2 matching over 7 bases. The CDR3 totals 14 residues. V was pared by 4 bases and J by 8 bases, with 8 bases of the junction left unmatched. Germline-derived CDR1 and CDR2 are LGHDT and YNNKEL (reference sequence). CDR3 region: CASSRRTSDDEQFF. The CDR3 DNA sequence: TGTGCCAGCAGCCGTCGGACTAGTGATGATGAGCAGTTCTTC.

The V call is TRBV25-1, the J call TRBJ1-2; 8 bases match TRBD1. With 5 bases clipped from V and 8 bases from J, the junction kept 4 bases outside the gene matches. This CDR3 has 12 amino acids. The germline V gene has CDR1 MGHDK and CDR2 SYGVNS. The CDR3 is CASSKTGAGYTF. CDR3 bases: TGTGCCAGCAGTAAGACAGGGGCCGGCTACACCTTC.

This rearrangement joins TRBV7-9 to TRBJ1-2; 8 nucleotides agree with TRBD1. The V gene end was trimmed by 3 bases and the J gene end by 3 bases; junction bases not matched to a gene: 6. Per the germline V gene, CDR1 is SEHNR and CDR2 is FQNEAQ (reference sequence). CDR3 length: 15 residues. The CDR3 loop is CASSFARGQDYGYTF. The CDR3 DNA follows: TGTGCCAGCAGCTTCGCCAGGGGGCAGGACTATGGCTACACCTTC.